These 28 T cell receptor beta chains share one sample of origin, sequenced in a study of blood T cell repertoires in COVID-19. Clones were sequenced by immunoSEQ multiplex PCR, and TCRdb holds only the in-frame ones, with some missing. The sample has about 220,000 clones, more than 80% seen once. Sequencing used PBMCs or T cells enriched from blood (not recorded which). All receptors derive from a woman between 40 and 50 years old with acute COVID-19.

The chain is built from TRBV19 and TRBJ1-4, with 9 bases fitting TRBD1. V lost 6 bases to trimming and J lost 6 bases; unmatched junction nucleotides: 11. The CDR3 is 16 amino acids. Germline CDR1 and CDR2: LNHDA and SQIVND (reference sequence). This CDR3 reads CASRRTGGSVDEKLFF. The CDR3 DNA follows: TGTGCCAGTAGGAGAACAGGGGGCTCTGTCGATGAAAAACTGTTTTTT.

This chain links TRBV7-8 with TRBJ1-2; 7 bases align to TRBD1. The trim removed 5 bases at V and 2 bases at J, leaving 8 bases unmatched. Per the germline V gene, CDR1 is SGHVS and CDR2 is FQNEAQ. The CDR3 extends over 15 amino acids. The CDR3 sequence: CASSPRTGGNYGYTF. The DNA for the CDR3 is TGTGCCAGCAGCCCAAGGACAGGCGGCAACTATGGCTACACCTTC.

The V and J genes are TRBV5-4 and TRBJ2-1, with TRBD2 as a possible D gene (6 bases). Germline lookup yields CDR1 SGHNT and CDR2 YYREEE (reference sequence). With 2 bases removed from V and 5 bases from J, the gap between germline ends came to 14 bases. The CDR3 runs to 15 residues. CDR3 amino acids: CASSLWDSTNNEQFF. CDR3 DNA: TGTGCCAGCAGCTTATGGGACTCGACGAACAATGAGCAGTTCTTC.

The genes are TRBV2 and TRBJ1-5; D ambiguous. The V end lost 11 bases, the J end lost 6 bases, and 17 bases lay between the germline ends. The germline gives CDR1 SNHLY, CDR2 FYNNEI. CDR3 length equals 13 residues. The CDR3 nucleotides are TGTGCCGTCGGGAAGGACGGTCCTCAGCCCCAGCATTTT. This translates into CAVGKDGPQPQHF.

This clone was seen just once. This rearrangement joins TRBV2 to TRBJ1-1, with 8 bases aligning to TRBD1. Trimming took 5 bases from V and 7 from J; bases not matched to a gene: 6. Looked up from germline, CDR1 is SNHLY and CDR2 is FYNNEI. The CDR3 runs 13 residues. This CDR3 is CASSPRGRGEAFF. The CDR3 DNA reads as TGTGCCAGCAGTCCCAGGGGGCGCGGTGAAGCTTTCTTT.

V is TRBV7-2 and J is TRBJ2-1; a weak D match, TRBD2 (5 bases). The CDR3 contains 14 residues. The V gene lost 5 bases and the J gene lost 2 bases, with 10 bases spanning the gap. Per the germline V gene, CDR1 is SGHTA and CDR2 is FQGNSA. The CDR3 nucleotides are TGTGCCAGCAGCGTCCGGGATACCTACAATGAGCAGTTCTTC. This sequence encodes CASSVRDTYNEQFF.

This chain links TRBV7-9 with TRBJ1-5, with D perhaps TRBD1 (5 bases). Between the trimmed V and J ends, which lost 5 bases and 0 bases, there was a span of 8 bases. The CDR3 has 14 residues. CDR1 is SEHNR, CDR2 FQNEAQ, per germline (reference sequence). The CDR3 nucleotides are TGTGCCAGCAGCGCGGGGGGTAGCAATCAGCCCCAGCATTTT. Translated: CASSAGGSNQPQHF.

The chain recombines TRBV7-8 with TRBJ2-5, with 9 positions matching TRBD2. Germline-derived CDR1 and CDR2 are SGHVS and FQNEAQ. V gave up 4 bases and J gave up 6 bases; unmatched junction bases: 6. The CDR3 has 14 residues. Written as DNA, the CDR3 is TGTGCCAGCAGCTCAGGAGCGGGGGGAAAGACCCAGTACTTC. It encodes CASSSGAGGKTQYF.

This clone was observed once. The J gene is TRBJ1-1, the V gene TRBV24-1; no firm D call. The V gene lost 3 bases and the J gene lost 6 bases, with 7 bases spanning the gap. The length of the CDR3 is 12 residues. Per germline, CDR1 KGHDR and CDR2 SFDVKD. CDR3 sequence reads: CATSDQKSEAFF. The CDR3 DNA reads TGTGCCACCAGTGATCAGAAATCTGAAGCTTTCTTT.

This clone was detected only once. The V gene is TRBV19, the J gene TRBJ1-3, with D maybe TRBD1 (5 bases). The CDR3 has 12 amino acids. Per germline, CDR1 LNHDA and CDR2 SQIVND (reference sequence). The CDR3 nucleotides are TGTGGCCCTTACAGGAATGGAAACACCATATATTTT. This gives the protein CGPYRNGNTIYF.

CDR3: CASSLLTNEKLFF. DNA of the CDR3: TGTGCCAGCAGCTTGCTCACTAATGAAAAACTGTTTTTT. The chain is built from TRBV5-5 and TRBJ1-4; D ambiguous. The germline CDR1 and CDR2 sequences are SGHKS and YYEKEE (reference sequence). Trimming took 1 base from V and 2 from J, leaving 3 bases between them. CDR3 length equals 13 residues.

Only one count was recorded for this clone. The chain is built from TRBV10-3 and TRBJ1-2; D is ambiguous. CDR1 and CDR2 from the germline V gene are ENHRY and SYGVKD. Trimming pared 8 bases from V and 1 base from J, leaving 14 bases between. This CDR3 comprises 14 residues. The CDR3 nucleotides read TGTGCCATCCGCACTTCCGGGAGTAACTATGGCTACACCTTC. Translated: CAIRTSGSNYGYTF.

This clone has just one count. The chain links TRBV19 to TRBJ1-5; D not certain. The CDR3 sequence is 14 residues long. V was cut by 7 bases and J by 2 bases, with 12 bases left in between. Germline V gene sequence: CDR1 LNHDA, CDR2 SQIVND (reference sequence). The CDR3 DNA sequence: TGTGCCAGTACCCCCTACGGAGGCAATCAGCCCCAGCATTTT. Amino acids: CASTPYGGNQPQHF.

This clone was counted a single time. The CDR3: CASSAGGQSLTEAFF. CDR3 in DNA: TGTGCCAGCAGCGCAGGGGGCCAATCTTTGACTGAAGCTTTCTTT. V gene TRBV9 combines with J gene TRBJ1-1; 8 bases fit TRBD1. J was trimmed by 5 bases and V by 3 bases; bases with no gene match: 9. Germline values: CDR1 SGDLS, CDR2 YYNGEE. CDR3 size: 15 residues.

The chain recombines TRBV6-4 with TRBJ2-3; TRBD1 agrees at 8 bases. V lost 6 bases and J lost 4; bases outside the gene matches: 3. The CDR3 has 13 residues. Germline CDR1 is MRHNA and CDR2 is SNTAGT. The CDR3 region is CASSGQGADTQYF. The CDR3 DNA reads as TGTGCCAGCAGCGGACAGGGTGCAGATACGCAGTATTTT.

V and J are TRBV29-1 and TRBJ1-2; D gene ambiguous. Germline CDR1 and CDR2: SQVTM and ANQGSEA. This CDR3 contains 14 residues. With 7 bases removed from V and 0 bases from J, the gap between germline ends came to 15 bases. CDR3 nucleotides: TGCAGCGCCCTCCTGGAGGGAGCTAACTATGGCTACACCTTC. Translating it yields CSALLEGANYGYTF.

The chain has TRBV29-1 and TRBJ2-1; 9 nucleotides align to TRBD1. CDR1 is SQVTM, CDR2 ANQGSEA, per germline. CDR3 size: 14 residues. V lost 1 base to trimming and J lost 3 bases; unmatched junction nucleotides: 1. The CDR3: CSVEGTGVYNEQFF. In DNA form, the CDR3 reads TGCAGCGTTGAAGGGACAGGGGTCTACAATGAGCAGTTCTTC.

CDR3 DNA: TGTGCCAGCAGCCCGTACGGACAGGGGGCCTGGGGCTACACCTTC. Translated, it gives CASSPYGQGAWGYTF. This chain joins TRBV14 and TRBJ1-2; 11 bases are a match to TRBD1. Germline values: CDR1 SGHDN, CDR2 FVKESK. The V gene end was trimmed by 4 bases and the J gene end by 8 bases; junction bases not matched to a gene: 9. The CDR3 is made up of 15 amino acids. The variable domain in full, completed from reference TRBV14 and TRBJ1-2, reads EAGVTQFPSHSVIEKGQTVTLRCDPISGHDNLYWYRRVMGKEIKFLLHFVKESKQDESGMPNNRFLAERTGGTYSTLKVQPAELEDSGVYFCASSPYGQGAWGYTFGSGTRLTVV.

V usage is TRBV7-3 and J usage is TRBJ2-2, with 14 nucleotides matching TRBD2. V was clipped by 4 bases and J by 5 bases; unmatched bases: 6. The CDR3 is 17 amino acids. The V gene's germline CDR1 is SGHTA and CDR2 FQGTGA. CDR3 residues: CASSSGLAGGGTGELFF. CDR3 coding DNA: TGTGCCAGCAGCTCAGGACTAGCGGGGGGCGGGACCGGGGAGCTGTTTTTT.

This chain links TRBV27 with TRBJ1-6, with 9 nucleotides matching TRBD1. Unmatched junction bases numbered 14, after V lost 6 bases and J lost 8 bases. The CDR3 loop spans 17 amino acids. CDR1 MNHEY and CDR2 SMNVEV come from the germline V gene (reference sequence). The CDR3: CASRQNQGTGRHSPLHF. The CDR3 DNA sequence: TGTGCCAGCAGGCAAAACCAGGGGACAGGGCGCCATTCACCCCTCCACTTT.

This chain joins TRBV4-1 and TRBJ2-2, with 8 bases identical to TRBD1. Germline assignment: CDR1 MGHRA and CDR2 YSYEKL. This CDR3 has 16 residues. J was trimmed by 8 bases and V by 4 bases; bases with no gene match: 12. The CDR3 nucleotides are TGCGCCAGCAGCCCAATAGGACAGGGTAACAGAGGGGAGCTGTTTTTT. Translation gives CASSPIGQGNRGELFF.

This chain connects TRBV6-5 to TRBJ1-6, with D possibly matching TRBD1 (6 bases). V was pared by 8 bases and J by 7 bases, with 12 bases between. Per the germline V gene, CDR1 is MNHEY and CDR2 is SVGAGI. The CDR3 is 13 amino acids. For the CDR3, the DNA is TGTGCCAGCGGCCCAGGGGAAAATTCACCCCTCCACTTT. It yields the protein CASGPGENSPLHF.

This chain joins TRBV9 and TRBJ1-2; D remains unclear. The CDR3 is 13 amino acids. The germline CDR1 and CDR2 sequences are SGDLS and YYNGEE. Trimming pared 3 bases from V and 3 bases from J, leaving 9 bases between. CDR3 protein: CASSGAGYYGYTF. CDR3 DNA: TGTGCCAGCAGCGGCGCCGGGTACTATGGCTACACCTTC.

The chain has TRBV7-2 and TRBJ1-2; TRBD1 might be the D (6 bases). This CDR3 has 13 residues. With 5 bases removed from V and 8 bases from J, the gap between germline ends came to 15 bases. Germline V gives CDR1 SGHTA, CDR2 FQGNSA. The CDR3 region is CASSTTGPEGYTF. As DNA, the CDR3 is TGTGCCAGCAGCACTACAGGGCCCGAGGGCTACACCTTC.

This clone has only a few counts. V and J are TRBV15 and TRBJ1-2, with a possible D match to TRBD1 (6 bases). V was clipped by 8 bases and J by 3 bases, with 13 bases between them. The CDR3 is 13 residues long. Germline V gene sequence: CDR1 LNHNV, CDR2 YYDKDF (reference sequence). CDR3 coding DNA: TGTGCCACCCCAGGCGGGGGCGACTATGGCTACACCTTC. Translated, it gives CATPGGGDYGYTF.

This clone was seen once. This rearrangement joins TRBV7-9 to TRBJ2-7, with D perhaps matching TRBD2 (5 bases). Trimming pared 7 bases from V and 5 bases from J, leaving 21 bases between. The CDR3 has 15 amino acids. Germline lookup yields CDR1 SEHNR and CDR2 FQNEAQ (reference sequence). The DNA of the CDR3 is TGTGCCAGCAACTTTAAACGGGCTAGCCCAAACGAGCAGTACGTC. This encodes CASNFKRASPNEQYV.

This chain connects TRBV7-3 to TRBJ2-5; perhaps TRBD1 as D (5 bases). Per the germline V gene, CDR1 is SGHTA and CDR2 is FQGTGA. V lost 5 bases and J 5 bases, leaving 12 bases between the germline ends. The CDR3 runs to 13 residues. This CDR3 reads CASSPDSRETQYF. In DNA form, the CDR3 reads TGTGCCAGCAGCCCAGACAGCAGGGAGACCCAGTACTTC.

The chain is built from TRBV11-2 and TRBJ2-1, with D possibly TRBD1 on 6 matching bases. CDR1 SGHAT and CDR2 FQNNGV come from the germline V gene. The CDR3 is 13 residues long. Between the trimmed V and J ends, which lost 2 bases and 8 bases, there was a span of 10 bases. In DNA, the CDR3 is TGTGCCAGCAGCTTATCAACAGGGTATGAGCAGTTCTTC. Translation: CASSLSTGYEQFF. Drawing the rest from reference TRBV11-2 and TRBJ2-1, the complete variable domain is EAGVAQSPRYKIIEKRQSVAFWCNPISGHATLYWYQQILGQGPKLLIQFQNNGVVDDSQLPKDRFSAERLKGVDSTLKIQPAKLEDSAVYLCASSLSTGYEQFFGPGTRLTVL.